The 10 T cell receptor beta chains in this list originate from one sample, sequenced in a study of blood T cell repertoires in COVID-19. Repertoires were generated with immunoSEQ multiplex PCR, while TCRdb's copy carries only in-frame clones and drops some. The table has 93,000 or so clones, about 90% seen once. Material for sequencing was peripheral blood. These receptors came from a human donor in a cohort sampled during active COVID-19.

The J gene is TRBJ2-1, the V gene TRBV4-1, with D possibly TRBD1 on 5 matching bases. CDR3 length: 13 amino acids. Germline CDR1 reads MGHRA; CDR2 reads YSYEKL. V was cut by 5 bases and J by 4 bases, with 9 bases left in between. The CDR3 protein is CASSTGRYNEQFF. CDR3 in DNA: TGCGCCAGCAGCACAGGCCGATACAATGAGCAGTTCTTC.

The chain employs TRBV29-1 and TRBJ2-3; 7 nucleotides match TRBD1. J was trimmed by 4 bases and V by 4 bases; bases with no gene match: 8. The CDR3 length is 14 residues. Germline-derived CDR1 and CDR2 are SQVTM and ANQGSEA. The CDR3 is CSVAGGVDADTQYF. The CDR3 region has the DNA TGCAGCGTTGCAGGGGGAGTAGACGCAGATACGCAGTATTTT.

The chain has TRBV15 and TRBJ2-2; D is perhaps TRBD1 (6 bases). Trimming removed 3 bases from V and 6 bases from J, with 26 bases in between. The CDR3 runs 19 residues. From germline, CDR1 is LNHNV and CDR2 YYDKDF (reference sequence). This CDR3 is CATSRAVLGAWSKAGELFF. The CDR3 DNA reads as TGTGCCACCAGCAGGGCTGTCTTGGGGGCATGGTCTAAGGCCGGGGAGCTGTTTTTT.

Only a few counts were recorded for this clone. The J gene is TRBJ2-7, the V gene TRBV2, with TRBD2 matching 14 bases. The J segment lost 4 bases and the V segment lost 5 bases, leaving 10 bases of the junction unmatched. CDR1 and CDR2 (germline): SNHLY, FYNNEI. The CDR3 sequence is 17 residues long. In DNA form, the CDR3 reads TGTGCCAGCAGTACTTCCCCGGGACTAGCGGGGGAATACGAGCAGTACTTC. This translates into CASSTSPGLAGEYEQYF.

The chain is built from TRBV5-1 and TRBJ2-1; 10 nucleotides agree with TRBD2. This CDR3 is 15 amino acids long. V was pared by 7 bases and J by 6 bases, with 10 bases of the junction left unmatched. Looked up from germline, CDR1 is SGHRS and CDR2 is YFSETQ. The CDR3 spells CASLRGSSGSNEQFF. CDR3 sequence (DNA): TGCGCCAGCCTGCGGGGGTCTAGCGGGAGCAATGAGCAGTTCTTC.

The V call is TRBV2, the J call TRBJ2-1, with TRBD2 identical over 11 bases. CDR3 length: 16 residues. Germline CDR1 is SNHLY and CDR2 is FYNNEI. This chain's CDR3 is CGSKGGLAGPYNEQFF. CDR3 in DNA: TGTGGTAGTAAGGGAGGACTAGCGGGCCCATACAATGAGCAGTTCTTC.

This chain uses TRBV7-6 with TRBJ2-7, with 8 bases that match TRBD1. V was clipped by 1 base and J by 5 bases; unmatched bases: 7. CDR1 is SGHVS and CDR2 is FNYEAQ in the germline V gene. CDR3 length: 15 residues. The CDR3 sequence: CASSLDTGGYDEQYF. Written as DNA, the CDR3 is TGTGCCAGCAGCTTAGACACAGGGGGTTACGACGAGCAGTACTTC.

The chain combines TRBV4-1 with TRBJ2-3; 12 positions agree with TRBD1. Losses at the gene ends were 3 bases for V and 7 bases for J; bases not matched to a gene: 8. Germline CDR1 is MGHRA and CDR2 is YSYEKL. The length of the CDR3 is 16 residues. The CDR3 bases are TGCGCCAGCAGCCAGGCCGGGACAGGGGGCTTGAATACGCAGTATTTT. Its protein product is CASSQAGTGGLNTQYF.

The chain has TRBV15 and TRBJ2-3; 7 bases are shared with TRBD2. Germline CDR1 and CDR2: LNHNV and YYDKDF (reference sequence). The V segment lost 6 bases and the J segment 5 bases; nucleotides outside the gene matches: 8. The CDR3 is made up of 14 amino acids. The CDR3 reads CATSSLSGEDTQYF. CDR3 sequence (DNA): TGTGCCACCAGTTCTCTCAGCGGGGAAGATACGCAGTATTTT.

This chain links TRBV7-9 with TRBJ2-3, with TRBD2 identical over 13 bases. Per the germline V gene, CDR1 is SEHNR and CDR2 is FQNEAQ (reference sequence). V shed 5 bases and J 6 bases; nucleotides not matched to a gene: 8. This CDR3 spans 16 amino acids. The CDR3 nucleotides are TGTGCCAGCAGCCCACGGACTAGCGGGGGCTTGGATACGCAGTATTTT. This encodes CASSPRTSGGLDTQYF.